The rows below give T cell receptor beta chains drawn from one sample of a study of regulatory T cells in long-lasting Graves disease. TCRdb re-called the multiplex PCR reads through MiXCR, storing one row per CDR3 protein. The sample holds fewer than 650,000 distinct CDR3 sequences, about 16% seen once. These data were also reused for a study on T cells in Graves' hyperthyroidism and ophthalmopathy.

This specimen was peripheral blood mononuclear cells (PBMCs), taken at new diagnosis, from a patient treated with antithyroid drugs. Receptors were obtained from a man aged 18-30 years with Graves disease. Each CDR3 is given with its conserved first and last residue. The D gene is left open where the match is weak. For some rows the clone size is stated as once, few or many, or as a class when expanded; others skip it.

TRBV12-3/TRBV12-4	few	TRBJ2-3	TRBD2	CASSFSTSGIRLGQYF	TGTGCCAGCAGTTTTTCAACTAGCGGGATCCGCCTGGGGCAGTATTTT
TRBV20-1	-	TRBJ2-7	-	CSAREGGPSYEQYF	TGCAGTGCTAGAGAAGGAGGCCCTTCCTACGAGCAGTACTTC
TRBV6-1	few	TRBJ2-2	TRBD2	CASWAGGIPGELFF	TGTGCCAGCTGGGCGGGAGGGATCCCCGGGGAGCTGTTTTTT
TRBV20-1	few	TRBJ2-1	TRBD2	CSPQTGGRYNEQFF	TGCAGTCCCCAAACGGGAGGACGGTACAATGAGCAGTTCTTC
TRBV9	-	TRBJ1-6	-	CASSVAPRANSPLHF	TGTGCCAGCAGCGTAGCTCCCAGGGCCAATTCACCCCTCCACTTT
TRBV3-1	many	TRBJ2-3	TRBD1	CASSSYDRDTDTQYF	TGTGCCAGCAGCTCGTACGACAGGGACACAGATACGCAGTATTTT
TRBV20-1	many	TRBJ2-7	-	CSARGVYEQYF	TGCAGTGCTAGAGGGGTATACGAGCAGTACTTC
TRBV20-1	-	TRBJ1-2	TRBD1	CSARGQYNYGYTF	TGCAGTGCTAGGGGACAGTATAACTATGGCTACACCTTC
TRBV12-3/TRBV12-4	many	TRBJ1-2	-	CATNDQGLSGYTF	TGTGCCACCAATGACCAGGGCCTCTCTGGCTACACCTTC
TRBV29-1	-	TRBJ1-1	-	CSVEKGVLNTEAFF	TGCAGCGTTGAAAAGGGTGTTTTGAACACTGAAGCTTTCTTT
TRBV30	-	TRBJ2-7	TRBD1	CAWRLRGGQGFYEQYF	TGTGCCTGGAGGTTACGCGGTGGACAGGGATTCTACGAGCAGTACTTC
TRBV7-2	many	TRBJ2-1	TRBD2	CASSRRLGLTYNEQFF	TGTGCCAGCAGCCGCCGACTGGGACTAACCTACAATGAGCAGTTCTTC
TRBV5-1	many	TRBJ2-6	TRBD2	CASSPMALLAGEVSGANVLTF	TGCGCCAGCAGTCCCATGGCCTTACTAGCGGGAGAAGTCTCTGGGGCCAACGTCCTGACTTTC
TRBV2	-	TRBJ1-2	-	CASSPGLQPTNYGYTF	TGTGCCAGCAGCCCGGGACTCCAACCAACTAACTATGGCTACACCTTC
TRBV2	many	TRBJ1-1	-	CASSSTENTEAFF	TGTGCCAGCAGTTCGACAGAGAACACTGAAGCTTTCTTT
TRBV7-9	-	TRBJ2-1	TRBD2	CASSPGLAKDEQFF	TGTGCCAGCAGCCCAGGACTAGCGAAGGATGAGCAGTTCTTC
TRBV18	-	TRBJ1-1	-	CASSPSWDTMNTEAFF	TGTGCCAGCTCACCTAGCTGGGACACCATGAACACTGAAGCTTTCTTT
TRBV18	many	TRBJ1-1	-	CASSPATEGSTFF	TGTGCCAGCTCACCGGCGACAGAGGGTTCAACTTTCTTT
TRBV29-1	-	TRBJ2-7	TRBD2	CSVEARLAGAPGEQYF	TGCAGCGTTGAAGCCCGACTAGCGGGAGCCCCGGGGGAGCAGTACTTC
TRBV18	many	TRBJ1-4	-	CASSPSPSDEKLFF	TGTGCCAGCTCACCAAGCCCCAGCGACGAAAAACTGTTTTTT
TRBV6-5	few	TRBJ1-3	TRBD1	CASSYERQGGGNTIYF	TGTGCCAGCAGTTACGAGAGACAGGGTGGTGGAAACACCATATATTTT
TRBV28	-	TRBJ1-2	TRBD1	CASSSLGQGEGYTF	TGTGCCAGCAGTTCCCTCGGACAGGGTGAGGGCTACACCTTC
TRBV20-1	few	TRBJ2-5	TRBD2	CSARSSSGRLLRETQYF	TGCAGTGCTAGATCCTCTAGCGGGAGGCTCCTTCGAGAGACCCAGTACTTC
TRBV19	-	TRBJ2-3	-	CASRTGPSTDTQYF	TGTGCCAGTAGGACGGGACCCAGCACAGATACGCAGTATTTT
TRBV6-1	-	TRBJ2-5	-	CASSEAQSPGQETQYF	TGTGCCAGCAGTGAAGCGCAGAGTCCGGGTCAAGAGACCCAGTACTTC
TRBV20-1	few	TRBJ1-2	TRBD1	CSATADRVHYGYTF	TGCAGTGCTACCGCGGACAGGGTACACTATGGCTACACCTTC
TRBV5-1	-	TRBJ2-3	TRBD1	CASSSSDRGTDTQYF	TGCGCCAGCAGCTCATCGGACAGGGGCACAGATACGCAGTATTTT
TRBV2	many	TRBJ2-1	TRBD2	CASRVGGLAEEQFF	TGTGCCAGCAGAGTCGGAGGACTAGCCGAGGAGCAGTTCTTC
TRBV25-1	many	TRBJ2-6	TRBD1	CASSESGRGTGANVLTF	TGTGCCAGCAGTGAATCGGGCAGGGGGACTGGGGCCAACGTCCTGACTTTC
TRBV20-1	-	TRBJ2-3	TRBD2	CSARDGDSGNPDTQYF	TGCAGTGCTAGAGATGGGGATAGCGGGAACCCAGATACGCAGTATTTT
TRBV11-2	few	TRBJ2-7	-	CASSLLGHGSIWHF	TGTGCCAGCAGCTTACTGGGACACGGTTCCATTTGGCATTTC
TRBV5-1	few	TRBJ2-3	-	CASSFGAQPTDTQYF	TGCGCCAGCAGCTTCGGCGCGCAACCCACAGATACGCAGTATTTT
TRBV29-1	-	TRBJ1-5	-	CSVGRGSNQPQHF	TGCAGCGTTGGAAGGGGATCAAATCAGCCCCAGCATTTT